Sequencing of this T cell receptor beta chain was carried out in a study of shared clonotypes between healthy human individuals. As for the study in general: In total, the donors were a couple of women and a few men aged 18 to 49.

This CDR3 contains 14 residues. Looked up from germline, CDR1 is SGHRS and CDR2 is YFSETQ. The V end lost 3 bases, the J end lost 2 bases, and 11 bases lay between the germline ends. Overall study results and limits: Some naive CD4 clonotypes, roughly 4.5%, turned up in common across several donors. Non-shared clonotypes had lower generation probabilities than those shared by all four donors. The study generally estimated greater richness for naive than memory subsets.

Note on this clone: What it recognizes is unknown.

Clones were sequenced by immunoSEQ multiplex PCR, and TCRdb holds only the in-frame ones, with some missing. The repertoire holds approximately 1,000,000 clones, with 70% to 80% as singletons. The chain links TRBV5-1 to TRBJ2-5; D ambiguous. The material sequenced was memory CD4+ T cells from PBMCs. The subset was: CD45RA-negative fraction. The TCR sequence derives from a man aged 18 to 30 in good health. Some clones in this sample may be carry-over from other donors' samples. In DNA, the CDR3 is TGCGCCAGCAGCTCTGATCCCAGTCAAGAGACCCAGTACTTC. This translates into CASSSDPSQETQYF.